This T cell receptor beta chain was recorded in a study of OX40 agonist ivuxolimab in advanced cancers. Some background on the complete study: Ivuxolimab was an agonistic, fully human IgG2 monoclonal antibody directed against OX40 (CD134), a costimulatory receptor. Intravenous ivuxolimab was administered to patients every 2 weeks at six dose levels: 0.01, 0.1, 0.3, 1.5, 3 and 10 mg/kg. Of the approximately 54 patients in dose escalation, about 20 had hepatocellular carcinoma, roughly 15 had melanoma, 9 had renal cell carcinoma and 9 had head and neck cancer. In the dose-escalation cohort, 70% to 85% of patients were male, and the mean age was 60 years with a range of about 20 to 90. Patients were allowed to have had prior anti-PD-1, anti-PD-L1 or anti-CTLA-4 therapy, and 40% to 45% of the dose-escalation patients had previously received checkpoint inhibitors. Partial responses occurred in three dose-escalation patients, of whom one had hepatocellular carcinoma and two had cutaneous melanoma. Peripheral TCRbeta sequencing aimed to test whether ivuxolimab altered TCR sequence diversity and caused clonal T-cell expansion. The paper reports the monotherapy dose-escalation portion (N ≈ 52 patients) of the phase I ivuxolimab trial.

From the germline V gene (reference sequence), CDR1 is MNHEY and CDR2 is SMNVEV. The trim is 5 bases for V and 13 bases for J, with a gap of 18 bases between the germline ends. Spanning cysteine to phenylalanine, the CDR3 consists of 13 amino acids. The retained sequence is limited to the CDR3, 39 bases, with the frame set at the first base. As concerns this clone: Its binding antigen is unknown. Base quality data are lacking; no much larger clone is found one base away.

For sequencing of the TCRbeta CDR3 region, genomic DNA was extracted from the sorted cells. The immunoSEQ Assay was used to sequence the TCRbeta CDR3 regions. TCRdb re-hosts the immuneACCESS table, in-frame sequences only. Its copies lack some clones; in the studies checked, an unresolved V gene accounts for under half of them, and the cause for the rest is not known. Here the sample has about 86,000 clones; 75% to 95% occur a single time. The ten most abundant clones make up roughly 9.3% of the sample. Patients with autoimmune disease history or receiving systemic immunosuppression were excluded from the trial. Peripheral blood for TCR sequencing was drawn from every dose cohort at baseline, at cycle 4 day 1 and at cycle 7 day 1. Samples were obtained from an open-label, multicenter, first-in-human phase I dose-escalation trial of ivuxolimab. The trial enrolled adults with locally advanced or metastatic head and neck squamous cell, hepatocellular, melanoma or renal cell carcinoma. CD4+ and CD8+ T cells were sorted separately from peripheral blood before TCR sequencing.

Study-level results and caveats: In the 0.1-3.0 mg/kg groups, partial responders were among the patients with the lowest normalized peripheral clonal expansion, particularly in CD8+ T cells. At doses of 0.1 to 3.0 mg/kg, clonal expansion of both CD4+ and CD8+ blood T cells was observed from baseline to week 6. The antigen specificity of the clonally expanded peripheral T cells was not determined. On average, CD8+ T cells showed more expanded clones than CD4+ T cells after ivuxolimab. Low levels of normalized T-cell clonal expansion were also seen in some patients who did not respond.

Recombination linked TRBV27 to TRBJ2-1; 5 matching bases give a weak D call of TRBD2. This sequence was found in an adult with an advanced solid tumor such as melanoma, head and neck, liver or kidney cancer. The source material was CD4+ or CD8+ T cells sorted from blood, sampled in a trial of the OX40 agonist ivuxolimab. Here is the DNA: TGTGCCAGCAGTCCCACGGACTCCTATTCTCAGTTCTTC. Translation gives CASSPTDSYSQFF.